The entry that follows covers one T cell receptor (beta chain) sequence. Its cognate antigen is unknown. Isolated RNA was reverse transcribed into cDNA used as the sequencing template. The method was immunoSEQ multiplex PCR; TCRdb's version includes in-frame clones alone and lacks a portion of them. The table has roughly 120,000 clones, approximately 55% seen once. The data derive from a study of CD8+ T cells in alopecia areata. Whole-study findings and limits: Tofacitinib delivered significant drops in scalp clonality and in expanded CD8+ clones among the top 100.

Germline V gene lookup returns CDR1 GTSNPN and CDR2 SVGIG (reference sequence). V was pared by 2 bases and J by 4 bases, with 11 bases between. The CDR3 covers 13 residues. As to treatment: oral pan-JAK inhibitor, 5-10 mg twice daily. PBMC-derived CD4+ and CD8+ T cells were sorted. The chain has TRBV30 and TRBJ2-5; D is uncertain. The sample here was CD4+ T cells sorted from blood, taken at week 24, from a patient treated with tofacitinib. The clonotype originates from a human donor with alopecia areata. This CDR3 is CAWSSLTLETQYF. DNA of the CDR3: TGTGCCTGGAGTTCCCTGACCCTAGAGACCCAGTACTTC. Filled out from reference TRBV30 and TRBJ2-5, the complete variable domain reads SQTIHQWPATLVQPVGSPLSLECTVEGTSNPNLYWYRQAAGRGLQLLFYSVGIGQISSEVPQNLSASRPQDRQFILSSKKLLLSDSGFYLCAWSSLTLETQYFGPGTRLLVL.